The entry below gives a single TCR beta chain sequence along with its context. This entry comes from a study of blood T cell repertoires in COVID-19. Overall study: There were acute and convalescent COVID-19 samples, and they came from the United States, Italy and Spain. In each case, the material was cDNA or gDNA derived from T cells, B-cell-depleted T cells, or PBMCs.

Per the original data handling: From reference gene primer amplification, estimates of nucleated cell counts were derived. Measured with immunoSEQ multiplex PCR; TCRdb has only the in-frame clones, and not every one. V and J calls and clone size are as listed in that table; D and trimming were resolved from the DNA. This repertoire shows approximately 70,000 clones, about 86% found once; its top ten account for about 5%. The trim removed 2 bases at V and 1 base at J, leaving 6 bases unmatched. This CDR3 contains 16 residues. Germline assignment: CDR1 SGHRS and CDR2 YFSETQ. V gene TRBV5-1 combines with J gene TRBJ1-1; 9 bases agree with TRBD1. Sequencing was done on a sample of peripheral blood. The receptor comes from a woman aged 60 to 75 with acute or convalescent COVID-19. In nucleotides, the CDR3 is TGCGCCAGCAGCTTACAGGGACAGGGCTGGAACACTGAAGCTTTCTTT. Translated, it gives CASSLQGQGWNTEAFF.